This T cell receptor (beta chain) appears in the sequencing data of a study of CXCR3-negative and CXCR3-positive naive CD8 T cells. Study-level results: For memory CD8+ cells diversity was much lower, but both naive subsets had comparably high diversity. Whereas memory cells differed, naive CXCR3-negative and CXCR3-positive cells shared similar TRBV-TRBJ usage. Hydrophobicity was higher for TRB CDR3s found in CXCR3-positive naive cells than in CXCR3-negative naive cells.

TRB cDNA was prepared as libraries by UMI-labeled 5' RACE. TCRdb re-called the 5' RACE reads, yielding one record per CDR3 amino acid sequence without DNA. The sample's table shows more than 100,000 distinct CDR3 sequences. Germline CDR1 and CDR2: DFQATT and SNEGSKA (reference sequence). This CDR3 spans 13 amino acids. Notes on this clonotype: Its specificity is unknown.

Definition of naive CD8+ T cells rested on a CD45RO-CCR7+CD27+CD95- profile. The TCR was taken from a human donor in good health. Some clones in this sample may be carry-over from other donors' samples. The chain uses TRBV20-1 and TRBJ2-7; the D call from TCRdb, TRBD1, cannot be confirmed without DNA. The sequencing input was naive CXCR3+ CD8+ T cells from blood. Subset defined: CD45RO-CCR7+CD27+CD95- naive CD8+ T cells expressing CXCR3 (TNR3+). This CDR3 is CSGDRGNTYEQYF.